This record covers a single T cell receptor (beta chain). Its antigen is undetermined. This table comes from immunoSEQ multiplex PCR, and its TCRdb copy is limited to in-frame clones, with some not included. This sample has fewer than 110,000 clones, with 90% found just once. This sample stems from a study of T cell responses to AZD1222 COVID-19 vaccine. Study background: Pooling of second doses given at about 4 or about 12 weeks was done.

Whole-study results and caveats: Nearly half of spike-specific TCRs reportedly target variant regions that are unmutated in the B.1.351 and B.1.1.7 variants. An increase in Spike-specific TCR breadth and depth was observed after two AZD1222 doses. Recipients of AZD1222 seropositive at baseline numbered only 5 or 6.

Germline assignment: CDR1 MNHNS and CDR2 SASEGT. The CDR3 runs 15 residues. V lost 1 base and J lost 0, with 8 bases in between. The chain carries TRBV6-1 and TRBJ2-3; D call uncertain. The receptor was derived from an adult in good health. The material was peripheral blood, obtained on day 0 of AZD1222 vaccination. The chain's CDR3 is CASSEELGSTDTQYF. CDR3 DNA sequence: TGTGCCAGCAGTGAAGAGCTGGGGAGCACAGATACGCAGTATTTT.